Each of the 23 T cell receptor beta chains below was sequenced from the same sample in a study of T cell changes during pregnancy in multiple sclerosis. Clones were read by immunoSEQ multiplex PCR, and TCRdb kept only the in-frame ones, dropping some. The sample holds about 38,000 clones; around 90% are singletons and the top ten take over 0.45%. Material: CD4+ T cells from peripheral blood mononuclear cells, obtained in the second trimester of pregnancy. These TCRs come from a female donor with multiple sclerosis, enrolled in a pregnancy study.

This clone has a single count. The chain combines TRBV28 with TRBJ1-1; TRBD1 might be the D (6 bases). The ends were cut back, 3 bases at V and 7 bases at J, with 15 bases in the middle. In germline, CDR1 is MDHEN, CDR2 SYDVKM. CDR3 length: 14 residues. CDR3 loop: CASSFPIGGREAFF. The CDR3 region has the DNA TGTGCCAGCAGTTTCCCAATCGGGGGGCGTGAAGCTTTCTTT.

DNA for the CDR3: TGTGCCAGCAGCGTAGGAGAGGGCGGCGCCTATGGCTACACCTTC. As protein: CASSVGEGGAYGYTF. V gene TRBV9 combines with J gene TRBJ1-2; no clear D. V was clipped by 0 bases and J by 4 bases, with 13 bases between them. The CDR3 totals 15 residues. Germline V gene data show CDR1 as SGDLS and CDR2 as YYNGEE.

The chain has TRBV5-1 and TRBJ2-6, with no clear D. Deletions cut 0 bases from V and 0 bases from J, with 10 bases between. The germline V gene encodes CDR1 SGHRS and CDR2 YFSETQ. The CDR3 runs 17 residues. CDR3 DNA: TGCGCCAGCAGCTTGGGGCAGATATTCTCTGGGGCCAACGTCCTGACTTTC. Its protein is CASSLGQIFSGANVLTF.

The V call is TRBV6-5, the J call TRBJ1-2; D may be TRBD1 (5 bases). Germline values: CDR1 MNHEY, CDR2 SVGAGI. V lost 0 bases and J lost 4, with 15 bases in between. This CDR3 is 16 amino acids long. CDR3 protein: CASSYSSAGQVYGYTF. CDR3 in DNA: TGTGCCAGCAGTTACTCGAGTGCGGGGCAGGTCTATGGCTACACCTTC.

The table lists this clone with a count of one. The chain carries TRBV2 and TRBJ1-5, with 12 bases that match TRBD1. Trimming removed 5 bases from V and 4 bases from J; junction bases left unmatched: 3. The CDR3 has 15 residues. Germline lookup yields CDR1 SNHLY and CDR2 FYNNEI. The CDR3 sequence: CASSMGQGANQPQHF. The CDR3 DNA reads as TGTGCCAGCAGTATGGGACAGGGGGCGAATCAGCCCCAGCATTTT.

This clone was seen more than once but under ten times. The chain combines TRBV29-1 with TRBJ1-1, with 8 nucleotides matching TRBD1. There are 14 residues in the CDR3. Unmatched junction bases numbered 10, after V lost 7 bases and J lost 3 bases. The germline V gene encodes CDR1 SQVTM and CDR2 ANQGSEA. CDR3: CSAISDRGHTEAFF. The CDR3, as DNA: TGCAGCGCAATATCCGACAGGGGTCACACTGAAGCTTTCTTT.

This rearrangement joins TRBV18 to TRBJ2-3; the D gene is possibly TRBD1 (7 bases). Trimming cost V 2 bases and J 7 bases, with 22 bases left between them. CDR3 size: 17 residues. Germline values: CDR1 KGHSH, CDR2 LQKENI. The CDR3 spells CASSPRISGGQSHTQYF. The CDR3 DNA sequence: TGTGCCAGCTCACCAAGGATCTCCGGGGGACAGAGTCATACGCAGTATTTT.

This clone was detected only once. CDR3: CASGSGTGNEQFF. CDR3 nucleotides: TGCGCCAGCGGGTCCGGGACAGGGAATGAGCAGTTCTTC. The chain is built from TRBV5-1 and TRBJ2-1; 9 positions agree with TRBD1. Germline CDR1 SGHRS, CDR2 YFSETQ. This CDR3 contains 13 residues. The J segment lost 7 bases and the V segment lost 7 bases, leaving 6 bases of the junction unmatched.

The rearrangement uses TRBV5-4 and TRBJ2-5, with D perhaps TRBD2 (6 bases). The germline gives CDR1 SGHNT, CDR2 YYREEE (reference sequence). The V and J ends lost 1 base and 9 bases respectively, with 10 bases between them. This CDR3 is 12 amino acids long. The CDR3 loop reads CASSLIPGAQYF. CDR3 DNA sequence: TGTGCCAGCAGCTTGATCCCGGGGGCCCAGTACTTC.

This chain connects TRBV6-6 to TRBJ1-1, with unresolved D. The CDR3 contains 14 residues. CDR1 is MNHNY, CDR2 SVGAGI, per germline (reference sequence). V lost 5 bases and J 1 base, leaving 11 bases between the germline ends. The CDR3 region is CASSDRGGNTEAFF. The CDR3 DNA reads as TGTGCCAGCAGTGACCGCGGCGGGAACACTGAAGCTTTCTTT.

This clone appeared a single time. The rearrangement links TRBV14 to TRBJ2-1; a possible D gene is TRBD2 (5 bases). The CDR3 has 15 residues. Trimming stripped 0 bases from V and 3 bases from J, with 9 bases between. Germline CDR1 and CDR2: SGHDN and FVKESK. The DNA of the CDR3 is TGTGCCAGCAGCCAAGAAGAGACTATCTACAATGAGCAGTTCTTC. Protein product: CASSQEETIYNEQFF.

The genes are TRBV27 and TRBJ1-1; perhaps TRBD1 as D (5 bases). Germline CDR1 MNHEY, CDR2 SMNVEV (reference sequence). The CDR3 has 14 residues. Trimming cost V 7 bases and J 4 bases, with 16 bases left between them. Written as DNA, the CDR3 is TGTGCCAGCAAGGCGGCAGGAGGGGCCACTGAAGCTTTCTTT. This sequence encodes CASKAAGGATEAFF.

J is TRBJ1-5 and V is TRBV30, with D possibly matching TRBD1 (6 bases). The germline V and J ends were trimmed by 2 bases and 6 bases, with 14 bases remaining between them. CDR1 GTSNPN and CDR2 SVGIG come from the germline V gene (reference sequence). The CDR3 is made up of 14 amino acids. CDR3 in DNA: TGTGCCTGGAGTCGACAGGACGAAATTCAGCCCCAGCATTTT. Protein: CAWSRQDEIQPQHF.

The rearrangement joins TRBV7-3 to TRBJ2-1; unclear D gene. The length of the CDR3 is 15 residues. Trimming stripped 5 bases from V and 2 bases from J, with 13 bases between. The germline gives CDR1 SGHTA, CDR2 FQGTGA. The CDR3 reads CASSPARTTYNEQFF. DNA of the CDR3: TGTGCCAGCAGCCCCGCGCGAACCACCTACAATGAGCAGTTCTTC.

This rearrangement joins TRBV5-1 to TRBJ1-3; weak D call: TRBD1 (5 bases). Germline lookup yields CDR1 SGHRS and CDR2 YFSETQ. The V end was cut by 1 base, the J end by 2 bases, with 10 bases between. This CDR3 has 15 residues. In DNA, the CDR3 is TGCGCCAGCAGCTTGTCGCCAGGGACTGGAAACACCATATATTTT. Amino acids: CASSLSPGTGNTIYF.

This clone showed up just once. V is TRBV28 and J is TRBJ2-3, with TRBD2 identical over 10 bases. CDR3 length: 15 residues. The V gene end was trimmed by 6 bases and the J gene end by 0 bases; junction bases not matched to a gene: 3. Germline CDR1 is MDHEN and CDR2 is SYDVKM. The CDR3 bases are TGTGCCAGCAGAAAAGCGGGAGGGAGCACAGATACGCAGTATTTT. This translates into CASRKAGGSTDTQYF.

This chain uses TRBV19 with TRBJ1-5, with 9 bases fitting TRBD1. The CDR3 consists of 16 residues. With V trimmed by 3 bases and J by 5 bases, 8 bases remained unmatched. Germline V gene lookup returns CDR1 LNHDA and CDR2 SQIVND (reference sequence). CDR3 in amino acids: CASSIWGQGRDQPQHF. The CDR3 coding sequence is TGTGCCAGTAGTATCTGGGGACAGGGACGTGATCAGCCCCAGCATTTT.

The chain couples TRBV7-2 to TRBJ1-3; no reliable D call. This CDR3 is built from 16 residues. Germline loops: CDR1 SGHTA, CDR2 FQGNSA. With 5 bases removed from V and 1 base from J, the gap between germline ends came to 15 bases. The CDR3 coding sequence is TGTGCCAGCAGCCAACCCCTGCCGAGATCTGGAAACACCATATATTTT. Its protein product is CASSQPLPRSGNTIYF. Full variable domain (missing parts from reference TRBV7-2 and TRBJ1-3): GAGVSQSPSNKVTEKGKDVELRCDPISGHTALYWYRQSLGQGLEFLIYFQGNSAPDKSGLPSDRFSAERTGGSVSTLTIQRTQQEDSAVYLCASSQPLPRSGNTIYFGEGSWLTVV.

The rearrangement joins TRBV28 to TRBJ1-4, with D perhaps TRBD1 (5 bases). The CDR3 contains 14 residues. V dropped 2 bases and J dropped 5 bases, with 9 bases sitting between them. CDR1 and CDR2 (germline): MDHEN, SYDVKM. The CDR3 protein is CASSLAGINEKLFF. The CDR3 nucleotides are TGTGCCAGCAGTTTAGCAGGGATAAATGAAAAACTGTTTTTT.

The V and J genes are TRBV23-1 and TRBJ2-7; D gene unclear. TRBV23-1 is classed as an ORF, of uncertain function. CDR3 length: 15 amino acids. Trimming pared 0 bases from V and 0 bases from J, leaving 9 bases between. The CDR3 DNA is TGCGCCAGCAGTCAATCTTCCCCGGGCTCCTACGAGCAGTACTTC. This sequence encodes CASSQSSPGSYEQYF.

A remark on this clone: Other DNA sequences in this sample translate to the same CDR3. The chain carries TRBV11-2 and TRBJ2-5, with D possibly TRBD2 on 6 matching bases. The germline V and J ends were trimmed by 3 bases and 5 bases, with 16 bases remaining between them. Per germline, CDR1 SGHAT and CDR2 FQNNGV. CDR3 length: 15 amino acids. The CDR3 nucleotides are TGTGCCAGCAGCTTGGTAGGAGGAGGGCGGGAGACCCAGTACTTC. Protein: CASSLVGGGRETQYF.

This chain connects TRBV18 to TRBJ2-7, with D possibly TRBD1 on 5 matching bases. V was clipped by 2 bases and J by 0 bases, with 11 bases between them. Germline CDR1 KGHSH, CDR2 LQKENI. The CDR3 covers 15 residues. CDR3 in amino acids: CASSPARATSYEQYF. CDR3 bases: TGTGCCAGCTCACCAGCCAGGGCTACCTCCTACGAGCAGTACTTC.

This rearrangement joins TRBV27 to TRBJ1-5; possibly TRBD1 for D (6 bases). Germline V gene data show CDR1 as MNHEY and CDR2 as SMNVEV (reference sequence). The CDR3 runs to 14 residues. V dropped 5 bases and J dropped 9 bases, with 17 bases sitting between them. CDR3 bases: TGTGCCAGCAGTCGACACAGGGTTGGGCGGCCCCAGCATTTT. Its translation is CASSRHRVGRPQHF.